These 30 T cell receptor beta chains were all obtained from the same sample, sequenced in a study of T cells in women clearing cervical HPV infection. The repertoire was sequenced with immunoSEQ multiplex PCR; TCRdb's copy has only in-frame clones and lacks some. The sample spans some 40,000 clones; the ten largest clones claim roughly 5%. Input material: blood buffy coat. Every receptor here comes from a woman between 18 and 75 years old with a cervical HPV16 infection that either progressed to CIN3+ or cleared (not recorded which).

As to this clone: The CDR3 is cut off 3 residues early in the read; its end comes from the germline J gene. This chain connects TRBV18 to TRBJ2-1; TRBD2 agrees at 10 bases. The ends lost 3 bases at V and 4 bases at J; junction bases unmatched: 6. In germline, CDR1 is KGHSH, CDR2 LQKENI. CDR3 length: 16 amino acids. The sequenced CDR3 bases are TGTGCCAGCTCACCTCTTACTAGCGGGAAATACAATGAG. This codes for CASSPLTSGKYNE. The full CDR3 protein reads CASSPLTSGKYNEQFF.

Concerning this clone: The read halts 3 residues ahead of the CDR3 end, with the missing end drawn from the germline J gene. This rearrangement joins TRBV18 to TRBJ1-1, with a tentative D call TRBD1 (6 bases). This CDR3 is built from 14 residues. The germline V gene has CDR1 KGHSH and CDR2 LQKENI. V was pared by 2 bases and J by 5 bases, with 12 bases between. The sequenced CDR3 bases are TGTGCCAGCTCACCAACAGGGAGGGGGACTGAA. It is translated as CASSPTGRGTE. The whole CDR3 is CASSPTGRGTEAFF.

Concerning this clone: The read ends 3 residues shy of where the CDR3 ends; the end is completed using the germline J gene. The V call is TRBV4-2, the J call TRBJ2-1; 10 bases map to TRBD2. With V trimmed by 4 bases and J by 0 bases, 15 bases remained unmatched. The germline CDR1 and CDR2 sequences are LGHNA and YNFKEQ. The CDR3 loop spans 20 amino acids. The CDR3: CASSPPRTSGKASSYNEQFF. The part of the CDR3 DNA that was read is TGTGCCAGCAGCCCTCCCAGGACTAGCGGAAAGGCGAGCTCCTACAATGAG.

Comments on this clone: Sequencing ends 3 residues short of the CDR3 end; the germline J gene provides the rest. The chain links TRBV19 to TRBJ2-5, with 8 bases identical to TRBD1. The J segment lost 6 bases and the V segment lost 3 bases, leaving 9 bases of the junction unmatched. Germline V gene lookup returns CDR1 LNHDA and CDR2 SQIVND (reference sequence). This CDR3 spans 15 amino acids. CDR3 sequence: CASSINDRGLKTQYF. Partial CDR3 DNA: TGTGCCAGTAGTATCAATGACAGGGGTTTGAAGACC.

The CDR3 protein is CASSLGEGQGASETQYF. The DNA read from the CDR3 is TGCGCCAGCAGCTTGGGGGAGGGACAGGGGGCGTCGGAGACC. The J gene is TRBJ2-5, the V gene TRBV5-1; 12 nucleotides match TRBD1. With the read ending 3 residues before the CDR3 end, the germline J gene is used to fill in that end. The junction had 8 bases not matched to a gene; V was cut back by 0 bases and J by 5 bases. The germline V gene encodes CDR1 SGHRS and CDR2 YFSETQ. The CDR3 runs 17 residues.

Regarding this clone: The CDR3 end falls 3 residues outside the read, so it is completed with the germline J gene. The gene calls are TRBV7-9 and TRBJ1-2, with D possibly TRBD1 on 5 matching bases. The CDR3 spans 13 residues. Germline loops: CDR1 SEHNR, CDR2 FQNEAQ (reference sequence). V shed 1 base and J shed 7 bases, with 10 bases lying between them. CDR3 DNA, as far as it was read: TGTGCCAGCAGCTTAGGCTCCAGGGCTGGC. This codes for CASSLGSRAG. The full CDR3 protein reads CASSLGSRAGYTF.

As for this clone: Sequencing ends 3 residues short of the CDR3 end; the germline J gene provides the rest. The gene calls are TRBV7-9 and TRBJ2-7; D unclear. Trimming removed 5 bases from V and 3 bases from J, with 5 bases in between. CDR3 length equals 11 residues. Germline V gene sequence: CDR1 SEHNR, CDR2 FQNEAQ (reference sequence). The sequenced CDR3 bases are TGTGCCAGCAGCACCTACTACGAG. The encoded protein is CASSTYYE. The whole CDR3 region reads CASSTYYEQYF.

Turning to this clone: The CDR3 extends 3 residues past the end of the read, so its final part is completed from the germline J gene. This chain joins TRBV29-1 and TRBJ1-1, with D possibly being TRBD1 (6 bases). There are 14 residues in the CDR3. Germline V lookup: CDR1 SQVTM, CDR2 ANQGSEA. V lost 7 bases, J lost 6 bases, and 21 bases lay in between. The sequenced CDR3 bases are TGCAGCGCTTTGAAACAGGGTGAAGGGGCTGAA. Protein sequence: CSALKQGEGAE. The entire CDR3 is CSALKQGEGAEAFF.

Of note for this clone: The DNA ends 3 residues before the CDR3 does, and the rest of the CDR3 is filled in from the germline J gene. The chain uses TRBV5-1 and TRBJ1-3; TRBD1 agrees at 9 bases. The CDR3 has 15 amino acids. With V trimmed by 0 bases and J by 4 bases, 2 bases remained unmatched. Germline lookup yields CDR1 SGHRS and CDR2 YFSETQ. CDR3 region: CASSLEGTGGNTIYF. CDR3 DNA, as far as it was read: TGCGCCAGCAGCTTGGAAGGGACAGGGGGAAACACC.

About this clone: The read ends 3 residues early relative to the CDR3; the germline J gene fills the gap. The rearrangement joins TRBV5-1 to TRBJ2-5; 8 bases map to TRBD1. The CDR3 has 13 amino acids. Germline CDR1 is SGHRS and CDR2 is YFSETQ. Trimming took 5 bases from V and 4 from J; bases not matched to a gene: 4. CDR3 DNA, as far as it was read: TGCGCCAGCAGGCAGGGGGCGCGAGAGACC. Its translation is CASRQGARET. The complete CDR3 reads CASRQGARETQYF. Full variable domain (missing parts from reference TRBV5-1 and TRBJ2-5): KAGVTQTPRYLIKTRGQQVTLSCSPISGHRSVSWYQQTPGQGLQFLFEYFSETQRNKGNFPGRFSGRQFSNSRSEMNVSTLELGDSALYLCASRQGARETQYFGPGTRLLVL.

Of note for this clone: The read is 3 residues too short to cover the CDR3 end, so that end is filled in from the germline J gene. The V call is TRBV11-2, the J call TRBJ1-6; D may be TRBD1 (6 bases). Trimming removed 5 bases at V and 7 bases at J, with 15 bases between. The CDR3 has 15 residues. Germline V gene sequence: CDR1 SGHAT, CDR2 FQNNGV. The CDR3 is CASSAGAGSNSPLHF. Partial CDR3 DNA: TGTGCCAGCAGCGCAGGGGCAGGCTCGAATTCACCC.

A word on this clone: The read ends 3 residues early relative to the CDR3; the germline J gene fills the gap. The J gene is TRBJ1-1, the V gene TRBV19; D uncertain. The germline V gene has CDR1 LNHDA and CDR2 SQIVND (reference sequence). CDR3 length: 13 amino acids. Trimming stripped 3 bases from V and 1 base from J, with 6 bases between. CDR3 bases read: TGTGCCAGTAGTATCCAATCGAACACTGAA. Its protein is CASSIQSNTE. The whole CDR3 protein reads CASSIQSNTEAFF.

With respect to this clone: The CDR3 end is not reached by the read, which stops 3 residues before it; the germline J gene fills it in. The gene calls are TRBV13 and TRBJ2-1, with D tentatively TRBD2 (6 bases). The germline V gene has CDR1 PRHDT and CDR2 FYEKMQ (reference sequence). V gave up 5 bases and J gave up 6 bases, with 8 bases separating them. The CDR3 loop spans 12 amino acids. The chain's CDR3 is CASSRDSNEQFF. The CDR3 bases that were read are TGTGCCAGCAGCCGGGACTCCAATGAG.

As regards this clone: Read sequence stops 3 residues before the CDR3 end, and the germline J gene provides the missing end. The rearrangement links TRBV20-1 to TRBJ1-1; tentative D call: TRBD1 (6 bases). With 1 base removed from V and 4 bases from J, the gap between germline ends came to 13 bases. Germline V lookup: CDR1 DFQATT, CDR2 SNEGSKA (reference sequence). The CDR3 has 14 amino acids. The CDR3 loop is CSARASQGGTEAFF. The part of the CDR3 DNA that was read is TGCAGTGCTAGAGCCTCACAGGGAGGCACTGAA.

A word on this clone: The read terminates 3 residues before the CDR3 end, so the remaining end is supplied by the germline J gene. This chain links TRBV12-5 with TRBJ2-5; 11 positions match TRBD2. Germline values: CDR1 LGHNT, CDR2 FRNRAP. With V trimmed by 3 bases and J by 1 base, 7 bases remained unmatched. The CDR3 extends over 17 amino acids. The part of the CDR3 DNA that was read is TGTGCTAGTGGTTTCAACCCGACTAGCGGGACCCAAGAGACC. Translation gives CASGFNPTSGTQET. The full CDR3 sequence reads CASGFNPTSGTQETQYF.

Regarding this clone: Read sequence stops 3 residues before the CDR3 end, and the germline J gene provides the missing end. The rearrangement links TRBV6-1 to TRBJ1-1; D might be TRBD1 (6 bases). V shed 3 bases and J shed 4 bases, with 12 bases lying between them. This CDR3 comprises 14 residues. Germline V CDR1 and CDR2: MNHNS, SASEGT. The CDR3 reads CASSEKGGPTEAFF. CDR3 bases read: TGTGCCAGCAGTGAGAAAGGGGGACCCACTGAA.

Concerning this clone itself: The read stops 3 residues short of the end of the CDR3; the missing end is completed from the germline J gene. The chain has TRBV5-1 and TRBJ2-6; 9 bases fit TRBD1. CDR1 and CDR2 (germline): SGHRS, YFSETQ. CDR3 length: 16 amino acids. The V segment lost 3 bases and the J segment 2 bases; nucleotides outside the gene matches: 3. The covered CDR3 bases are TGCGCCAGCAGCTGGACAGGGGTCGCTGGGGCCAACGTC. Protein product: CASSWTGVAGANV. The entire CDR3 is CASSWTGVAGANVLTF.

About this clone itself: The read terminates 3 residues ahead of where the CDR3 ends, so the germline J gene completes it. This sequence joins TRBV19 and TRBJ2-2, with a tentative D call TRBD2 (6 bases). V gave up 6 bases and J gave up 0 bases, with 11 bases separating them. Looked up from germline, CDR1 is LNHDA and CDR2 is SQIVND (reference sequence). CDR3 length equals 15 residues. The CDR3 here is CASRGGGANTGELFF. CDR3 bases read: TGTGCCAGTAGGGGAGGCGGGGCGAACACCGGGGAG.

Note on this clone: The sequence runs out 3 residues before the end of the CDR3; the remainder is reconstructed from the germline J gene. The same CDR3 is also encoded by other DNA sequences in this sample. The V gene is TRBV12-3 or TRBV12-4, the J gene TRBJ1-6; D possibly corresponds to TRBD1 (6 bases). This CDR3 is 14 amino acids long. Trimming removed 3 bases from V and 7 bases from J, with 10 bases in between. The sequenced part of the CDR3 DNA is TGTGCCAGCAGTTTGCAGGGGCTGAATTCACCC. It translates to CASSLQGLNSP. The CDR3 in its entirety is CASSLQGLNSPLHF.

The part of the CDR3 DNA that was read is TGCAGTGCTAGATTAGGGGTCTACGAG. Its translation: CSARLGVYE. The complete CDR3 protein is CSARLGVYEQYF. This chain connects TRBV20-1 to TRBJ2-7; possible D gene TRBD1, 5 bases. The DNA ends 3 residues before the CDR3 does, and the rest of the CDR3 is filled in from the germline J gene. With 2 bases removed from V and 3 bases from J, the gap between germline ends came to 8 bases. This CDR3 has 12 residues. Per germline, CDR1 DFQATT and CDR2 SNEGSKA (reference sequence).

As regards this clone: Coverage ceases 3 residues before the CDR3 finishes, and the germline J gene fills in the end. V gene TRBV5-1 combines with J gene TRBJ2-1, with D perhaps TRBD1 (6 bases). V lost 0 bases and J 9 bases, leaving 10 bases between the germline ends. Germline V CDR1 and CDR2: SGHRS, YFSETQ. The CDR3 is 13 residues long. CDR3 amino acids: CASSLETGIEQFF. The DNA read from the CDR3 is TGCGCCAGCAGCTTGGAAACAGGGATTGAG.

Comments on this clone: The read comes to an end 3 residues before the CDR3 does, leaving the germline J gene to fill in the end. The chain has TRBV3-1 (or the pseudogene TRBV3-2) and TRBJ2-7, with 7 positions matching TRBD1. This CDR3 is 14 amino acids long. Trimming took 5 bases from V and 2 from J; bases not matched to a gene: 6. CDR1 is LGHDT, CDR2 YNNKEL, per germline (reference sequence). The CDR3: CASSFGQEPYEQYF. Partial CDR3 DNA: TGTGCCAGCAGCTTCGGACAGGAGCCCTACGAG.

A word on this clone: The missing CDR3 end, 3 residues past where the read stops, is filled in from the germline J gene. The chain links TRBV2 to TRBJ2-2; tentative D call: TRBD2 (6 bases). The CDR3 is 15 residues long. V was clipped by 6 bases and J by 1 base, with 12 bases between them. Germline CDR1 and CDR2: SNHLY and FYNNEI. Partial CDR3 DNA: TGTGCCAGCAGGGCCGGGACTCGGAACACCGGGGAG. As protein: CASRAGTRNTGE. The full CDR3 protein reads CASRAGTRNTGELFF.

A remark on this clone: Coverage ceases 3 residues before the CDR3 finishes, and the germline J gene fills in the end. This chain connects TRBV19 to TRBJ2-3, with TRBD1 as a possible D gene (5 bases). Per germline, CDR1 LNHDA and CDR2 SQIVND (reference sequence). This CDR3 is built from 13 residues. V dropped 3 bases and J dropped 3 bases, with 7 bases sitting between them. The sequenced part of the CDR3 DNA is TGTGCCAGTAGTATCAGGGTTACAGATACG. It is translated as CASSIRVTDT. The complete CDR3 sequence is CASSIRVTDTQYF.

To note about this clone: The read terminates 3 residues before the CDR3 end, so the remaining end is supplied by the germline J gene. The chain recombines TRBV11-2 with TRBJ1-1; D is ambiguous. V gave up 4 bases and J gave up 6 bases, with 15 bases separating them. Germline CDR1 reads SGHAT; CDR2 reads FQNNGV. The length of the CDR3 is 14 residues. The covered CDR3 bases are TGTGCCAGCAGCTCGGTCACCTTGGTCCCTGAA. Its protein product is CASSSVTLVPE. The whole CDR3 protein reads CASSSVTLVPEAFF.

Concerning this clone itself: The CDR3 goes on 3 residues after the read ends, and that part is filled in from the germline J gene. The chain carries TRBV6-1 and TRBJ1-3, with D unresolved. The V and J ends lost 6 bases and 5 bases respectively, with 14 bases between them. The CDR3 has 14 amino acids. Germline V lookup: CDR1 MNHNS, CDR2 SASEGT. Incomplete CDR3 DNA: TGTGCCAGCAGAGAAACAGTATCCCGAAACACC. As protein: CASRETVSRNT. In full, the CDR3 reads CASRETVSRNTIYF.

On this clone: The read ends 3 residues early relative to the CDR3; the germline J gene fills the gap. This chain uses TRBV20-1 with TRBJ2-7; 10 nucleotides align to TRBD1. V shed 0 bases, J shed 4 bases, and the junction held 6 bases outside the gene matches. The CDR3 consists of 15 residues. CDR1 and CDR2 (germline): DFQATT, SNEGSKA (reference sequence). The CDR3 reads CSARDSRDRGYEQYF. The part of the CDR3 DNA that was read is TGCAGTGCTAGAGATTCCCGGGACAGGGGTTACGAG.

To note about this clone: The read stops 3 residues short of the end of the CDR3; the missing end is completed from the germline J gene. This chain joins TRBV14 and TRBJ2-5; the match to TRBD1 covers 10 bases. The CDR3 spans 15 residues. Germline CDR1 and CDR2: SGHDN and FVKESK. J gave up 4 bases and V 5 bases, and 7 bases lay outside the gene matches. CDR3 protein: CASSKWDRGGETQYF. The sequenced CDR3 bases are TGTGCCAGCAGCAAATGGGACAGGGGAGGAGAGACC.

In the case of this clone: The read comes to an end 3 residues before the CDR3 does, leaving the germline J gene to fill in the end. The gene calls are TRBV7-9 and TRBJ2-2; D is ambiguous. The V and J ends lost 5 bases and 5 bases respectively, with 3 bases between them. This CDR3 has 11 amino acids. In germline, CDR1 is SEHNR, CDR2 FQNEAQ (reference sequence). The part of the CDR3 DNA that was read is TGTGCCAGCAGCCAGACCGGGGAG. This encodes CASSQTGE. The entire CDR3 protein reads CASSQTGELFF.

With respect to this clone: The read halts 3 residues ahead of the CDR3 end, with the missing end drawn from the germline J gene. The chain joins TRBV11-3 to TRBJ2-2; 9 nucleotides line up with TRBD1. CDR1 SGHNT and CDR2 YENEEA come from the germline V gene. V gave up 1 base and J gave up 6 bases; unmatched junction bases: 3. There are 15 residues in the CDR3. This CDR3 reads CASSLVGQGPGELFF. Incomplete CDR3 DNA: TGTGCCAGCAGCTTAGTGGGACAGGGACCCGGGGAG.